The 4 T cell receptor beta chains in this list originate from one sample, sequenced in a study of Ad26.COV2.S vaccination and SARS-CoV-2 variants. Libraries were prepared by immunoSEQ multiplex PCR; TCRdb keeps only in-frame clonotypes and omits some of them. The sample lists tens of thousands of clones; roughly 84% were seen once. The sample in question was peripheral blood, obtained after recovery from COVID-19. Receptor source: a human donor who had recovered from COVID-19.

V is TRBV7-8 and J is TRBJ1-1; D unresolved. V lost 2 bases, J lost 4 bases, and 8 bases lay in between. The CDR3 extends over 13 amino acids. Germline V CDR1 and CDR2: SGHVS, FQNEAQ. The CDR3 nucleotides are TGTGCCAGCAGCTTATTGCTCACCACTGAAGCTTTCTTT. Residues: CASSLLLTTEAFF.

The chain employs TRBV5-1 and TRBJ2-3; D unresolved. CDR1 SGHRS and CDR2 YFSETQ come from the germline V gene. There are 14 residues in the CDR3. Trimming pared 0 bases from V and 3 bases from J, leaving 8 bases between. CDR3 DNA: TGCGCCAGCAGCTTGGAAGCCCCGACAGATACGCAGTATTTT. Protein sequence: CASSLEAPTDTQYF.

The chain recombines TRBV27 with TRBJ2-5; 11 nucleotides line up with TRBD2. Germline trimming cut 4 bases from V and 2 bases from J; bases unmatched to any gene: 6. The CDR3 length is 16 residues. Germline V gene data show CDR1 as MNHEY and CDR2 as SMNVEV (reference sequence). DNA for the CDR3: TGTGCCAGCAGTTCGCTAGCGGGAGGTCAACAAGAGACCCAGTACTTC. Translation gives CASSSLAGGQQETQYF.

In this sample, this clone turned up once. This sequence joins TRBV5-5 and TRBJ1-2, with D unclear. Per germline, CDR1 SGHKS and CDR2 YYEKEE (reference sequence). Between the trimmed V and J ends, which lost 0 bases and 8 bases, there was a span of 5 bases. The CDR3 is 11 amino acids. This CDR3 is CASSLDGGYTF. In DNA form, the CDR3 reads TGTGCCAGCAGCTTGGACGGAGGCTACACCTTC.